This TCR beta chain was identified in a study of post-analysis software for immune sequencing data. Regarding the study as a whole: F measure clustering grouped samples strongly by preparation batch. For normalized Chao1 diversity, multiple sclerosis patients scored significantly lower than controls did. When patients were compared with controls, about five TRBV segments were more frequent, TRBV5-6, TRBV5-1 and TRBV20-1 among them.

Details on this clonotype: What it binds is not known.

The library was made from cDNA and included unique molecular identifiers. With 1 to 10 million T cells as the source, a few hundred thousand cDNA molecules resulted. TCRdb redid the calling of the PCR reads with MiXCR, one entry per CDR3 protein. The sample carries more than 500,000 distinct CDR3 sequences, 30% to 40% recorded once. The CDR3 has 15 amino acids. Germline loops: CDR1 MNHNS, CDR2 SASEGT. V was clipped by 2 bases and J by 0 bases, with 11 bases between them. Material: blood. This TCR derives from a girl aged 2 to 17 with multiple sclerosis. The V call is TRBV6-1, the J call TRBJ2-7; TRBD2 might be the D (6 bases). The CDR3 region has the DNA TGTGCCAGCAGTGAACGGGACGGGGGCTCCTACGAGCAGTACTTC. Protein sequence: CASSERDGGSYEQYF.